The 26 T cell receptor beta chains below all came from one sample that was sequenced in a study of shared T cell receptors in the human thymus. This table comes from immunoSEQ multiplex PCR, and its TCRdb copy is limited to in-frame clones, with some not included. The sample consists of hundreds of thousands of clones, approximately 89% of them appearing once. In addition, the sample was reused for a study of human thymus T cells.

Material: thymocytes. The source of these receptors is a boy under three years old with a congenital heart defect.

J is TRBJ2-5 and V is TRBV6-6; D gene unclear. The tail of the sequence fits TRBJ2-7 better, so the J call may be wrong. Germline V CDR1 and CDR2: MNHNY, SVGAGI (reference sequence). This CDR3 has 16 amino acids. The CDR3 reads CASSYSRAALTYEQYF. The CDR3 DNA follows: TGTGCCAGCAGTTACTCGAGAGCTGCCCTAACCTACGAGCAGTACTTC.

The V call is TRBV29-1, the J call TRBJ2-7; 14 nucleotides align to TRBD2. The V and J ends lost 4 bases and 0 bases, in that order; junction bases with no gene match: 5. The CDR3 spans 16 residues. Germline V CDR1 and CDR2: SQVTM, ANQGSEA. CDR3 DNA sequence: TGCAGCGTTGCGGGGACTAGCGGGAGCGGCTCCTACGAGCAGTACTTC. Protein product: CSVAGTSGSGSYEQYF.

The rearrangement uses TRBV30 and TRBJ1-1; maybe TRBD1 (6 bases). Germline CDR1 is GTSNPN and CDR2 is SVGIG (reference sequence). The CDR3 has 14 residues. V was trimmed by 2 bases and J by 1 base, leaving 11 bases between them. The CDR3 protein is CAWSRGARNTEAFF. CDR3 nucleotide sequence: TGTGCCTGGAGTCGGGGGGCCCGGAACACTGAAGCTTTCTTT.

This chain joins TRBV4-2 and TRBJ1-2; weak D call: TRBD1 (5 bases). The germline CDR1 and CDR2 sequences are LGHNA and YNFKEQ. With 6 bases removed from V and 0 bases from J, the gap between germline ends came to 5 bases. This CDR3 contains 12 residues. For the CDR3, the DNA is TGTGCCAGCAGGGACACTAACTATGGCTACACCTTC. The encoded protein is CASRDTNYGYTF.

The V and J genes are TRBV30 and TRBJ2-1, with D possibly TRBD2 on 5 matching bases. The CDR3 covers 15 residues. CDR1 GTSNPN and CDR2 SVGIG come from the germline V gene (reference sequence). Trimming shortened V by 6 bases and J by 8 bases, and 23 bases separated the two germline ends. DNA of the CDR3: TGTGCCTGTTTAGTGGACGGACTTTGGGATGATGAGCAGTTCTTC. Translated: CACLVDGLWDDEQFF. Together with reference TRBV30 and TRBJ2-1, the CDR3 gives the full variable domain: SQTIHQWPATLVQPVGSPLSLECTVEGTSNPNLYWYRQAAGRGLQLLFYSVGIGQISSEVPQNLSASRPQDRQFILSSKKLLLSDSGFYLCACLVDGLWDDEQFFGPGTRLTVL.

The J gene is TRBJ2-3, the V gene TRBV12-5, with 9 bases lining up with TRBD1. This CDR3 is built from 19 residues. The germline CDR1 and CDR2 sequences are LGHNT and FRNRAP. V was pared by 5 bases and J by 0 bases, with 15 bases of the junction left unmatched. CDR3 DNA sequence: TGTGCTAGTGGTCACATGGACAGGGGCCAAACATCTAGCACAGATACGCAGTATTTT. It codes for CASGHMDRGQTSSTDTQYF.

This chain links TRBV7-9 with TRBJ1-5, with TRBD1 matching over 9 bases. Unmatched junction bases numbered 5, after V lost 4 bases and J lost 4 bases. CDR3 length: 15 residues. Germline CDR1 SEHNR, CDR2 FQNEAQ (reference sequence). In nucleotides, the CDR3 is TGTGCCAGCAGCTACGACAGGGGGAATAATCAGCCCCAGCATTTT. This encodes CASSYDRGNNQPQHF. The variable domain in full, with the rest retrieved from reference TRBV7-9 and TRBJ1-5, is DTGVSQNPRHKITKRGQNVTFRCDPISEHNRLYWYRQTLGQGPEFLTYFQNEAQLEKSRLLSDRFSAERPKGSFSTLEIQRTEQGDSAMYLCASSYDRGNNQPQHFGDGTRLSIL.

This clone has only a few counts. This chain connects TRBV4-1 to TRBJ1-5, with D uncertain. The CDR3 spans 12 residues. The V end was cut by 0 bases, the J end by 6 bases, with 3 bases between. Germline CDR1 MGHRA, CDR2 YSYEKL. CDR3 residues: CASSQDSQPQHF. The CDR3 DNA reads as TGCGCCAGCAGCCAAGATAGTCAGCCCCAGCATTTT.

Only one count was recorded for this clone. The chain combines TRBV6-1 with TRBJ1-2; no clear D. The ends were cut back, 8 bases at V and 0 bases at J, with 13 bases in the middle. CDR3 length equals 14 residues. From germline, CDR1 is MNHNS and CDR2 SASEGT. CDR3: CASSRQAPNYGYTF. CDR3 bases: TGTGCCAGCTCACGTCAGGCGCCTAACTATGGCTACACCTTC.

The chain combines TRBV7-8 with TRBJ2-2, with TRBD1 as a possible D gene (6 bases). The V end was cut by 5 bases, the J end by 0 bases, with 22 bases between. CDR1 is SGHVS and CDR2 is FQNEAQ in the germline V gene. The CDR3 totals 19 residues. CDR3 sequence reads: CASSPRVIDRLTNTGELFF. In DNA form, the CDR3 reads TGTGCCAGCAGCCCTAGGGTTATTGACAGGCTTACGAACACCGGGGAGCTGTTTTTT.

The CDR3, as DNA: TGTGCCAGCAGTCCTGGTGCAACTACGGGGTACGAGCAGTACTTC. It yields the protein CASSPGATTGYEQYF. This sequence joins TRBV5-6 and TRBJ2-7, with D possibly being TRBD2 (5 bases). The germline V and J ends were trimmed by 5 bases and 4 bases, with 19 bases remaining between them. This CDR3 is built from 15 residues. CDR1 and CDR2 (germline): SGHDT, YYEEEE.

V usage is TRBV5-1 and J usage is TRBJ1-4; possibly TRBD1 for D (5 bases). Trimming left V 0 bases short and J 4 bases short, with 10 bases between. CDR1 is SGHRS, CDR2 YFSETQ, per germline. The CDR3 is made up of 15 amino acids. CDR3 in amino acids: CASSLGRVGNEKLFF. The CDR3 DNA sequence: TGCGCCAGCAGCTTGGGCAGGGTTGGTAATGAAAAACTGTTTTTT.

V gene TRBV4-1 combines with J gene TRBJ2-3; 10 positions agree with TRBD2. CDR1 is MGHRA and CDR2 is YSYEKL in the germline V gene. With V trimmed by 0 bases and J by 4 bases, 4 bases remained unmatched. The CDR3 sequence is 16 residues long. The CDR3 nucleotides are TGCGCCAGCAGCCAAGAAAAGCGGGGGGGCCCAGATACGCAGTATTTT. Its protein is CASSQEKRGGPDTQYF.

This chain uses TRBV18 with TRBJ1-2, with 9 positions matching TRBD1. With V trimmed by 0 bases and J by 2 bases, 4 bases remained unmatched. Germline values: CDR1 KGHSH, CDR2 LQKENI. There are 16 residues in the CDR3. CDR3 protein: CASSPPRDRGNYGYTF. The CDR3 DNA follows: TGTGCCAGCTCACCACCCCGCGACAGGGGGAACTATGGCTACACCTTC.

This chain uses TRBV7-8 with TRBJ1-1; TRBD1 matches at 11 bases. This CDR3 contains 17 residues. After removal of 4 bases from V and 2 bases from J, the junction contained 9 bases not matched to a gene. Germline V lookup: CDR1 SGHVS, CDR2 FQNEAQ. The CDR3 DNA is TGTGCCAGCAGCTATGGGACAGGGGGAATCGGTAACACTGAAGCTTTCTTT. It yields the protein CASSYGTGGIGNTEAFF.

The chain recombines TRBV10-3 with TRBJ1-6; no firm D call. Trimming removed 0 bases from V and 5 bases from J, with 17 bases in between. Germline lookup yields CDR1 ENHRY and CDR2 SYGVKD. The CDR3 has 18 amino acids. The CDR3: CAISESIPGKRHNSPLHF. The CDR3 DNA reads as TGTGCCATCAGTGAGTCGATTCCAGGAAAAAGGCATAATTCACCCCTCCACTTT.

V usage is TRBV5-1 and J usage is TRBJ1-4; 9 positions match TRBD1. Trimming cost V 2 bases and J 0 bases; bases outside gene matches: 8. Germline V gives CDR1 SGHRS, CDR2 YFSETQ. CDR3 size: 18 residues. The CDR3 here is CASSFGTGRRSTNEKLFF. The CDR3 bases are TGCGCCAGCAGCTTCGGGACAGGGAGAAGGTCAACTAATGAAAAACTGTTTTTT.

This chain connects TRBV2 to TRBJ1-2, with a weak D call TRBD1 (6 bases). V dropped 0 bases and J dropped 5 bases, with 16 bases sitting between them. The CDR3 is made up of 16 amino acids. Germline V gives CDR1 SNHLY, CDR2 FYNNEI. CDR3 amino acids: CASSEARGGRPYGYTF. The CDR3, as DNA: TGTGCCAGCAGTGAAGCGCGCGGGGGGCGGCCTTATGGCTACACCTTC. The whole variable domain, remainder taken from reference TRBV2 and TRBJ1-2, is EPEVTQTPSHQVTQMGQEVILRCVPISNHLYFYWYRQILGQKVEFLVSFYNNEISEKSEIFDDQFSVERPDGSNFTLKIRSTKLEDSAMYFCASSEARGGRPYGYTFGSGTRLTVV.

This rearrangement joins TRBV7-6 to TRBJ2-2; TRBD1 is a possible D gene (6 bases). The CDR3 is made up of 16 amino acids. V gave up 5 bases and J gave up 0 bases, with 13 bases separating them. CDR1 and CDR2 from the germline V gene are SGHVS and FNYEAQ. The CDR3 region is CASSPGAQTNTGELFF. CDR3 bases: TGTGCCAGCAGCCCAGGGGCACAAACGAACACCGGGGAGCTGTTTTTT.

The gene calls are TRBV10-3 and TRBJ2-7, with TRBD2 as a possible D gene (5 bases). With 0 bases removed from V and 0 bases from J, the gap between germline ends came to 12 bases. Germline lookup yields CDR1 ENHRY and CDR2 SYGVKD. CDR3 length: 16 residues. CDR3 bases: TGTGCCATCAGTGAGTCACACGACTATTTCTCCTACGAGCAGTACTTC. Encoded protein: CAISESHDYFSYEQYF.

This clone was detected a few times. The V and J genes are TRBV27 and TRBJ2-2; no clear D gene. The CDR3 has 12 residues. Germline V gene data show CDR1 as MNHEY and CDR2 as SMNVEV (reference sequence). The ends were cut back, 0 bases at V and 8 bases at J, with 4 bases in the middle. CDR3 sequence (DNA): TGTGCCAGCAGTTTATCTATGGGGGAGCTGTTTTTT. Translated, it gives CASSLSMGELFF.

The chain couples TRBV7-6 to TRBJ1-1; TRBD1 matches 10 bases. The CDR3 spans 16 residues. Germline CDR1 reads SGHVS; CDR2 reads FNYEAQ. V was pared by 10 bases and J by 1 base, with 12 bases of the junction left unmatched. The CDR3: CATKKGQGYANTEAFF. CDR3 DNA sequence: TGTGCCACAAAAAAGGGACAGGGGTATGCGAACACTGAAGCTTTCTTT. Drawing the rest from reference TRBV7-6 and TRBJ1-1, the complete variable domain is GAGVSQSPRYKVTKRGQDVALRCDPISGHVSLYWYRQALGQGPEFLTYFNYEAQQDKSGLPNDRFSAERPEGSISTLTIQRTEQRDSAMYRCATKKGQGYANTEAFFGQGTRLTVV.

This clone was detected only once. The chain couples TRBV21-1 to TRBJ2-5; TRBD1 reflects the table's D call only, with no check against the DNA. TRBV21-1 is reported as a pseudogene. The CDR3 runs 19 residues. The CDR3 loop is CASSKQGRGPESAQETQYF. In DNA, the CDR3 is TGTGCCAGCAGCAAACAGGGCAGGGGGCCCGAAAGCGCCCAAGAGACCCAGTACTTC.

This chain uses TRBV13 with TRBJ2-3; 8 bases are a match to TRBD2. The germline V gene encodes CDR1 PRHDT and CDR2 FYEKMQ (reference sequence). The CDR3 length is 18 residues. V shed 5 bases and J 2 bases; nucleotides not matched to a gene: 15. The CDR3 region is CASSPHPPTSGTTDTQYF. The CDR3, as DNA: TGTGCCAGCAGCCCGCACCCCCCCACTAGCGGAACCACAGATACGCAGTATTTT.

This sequence joins TRBV14 and TRBJ2-3; 7 positions agree with TRBD2. Unmatched junction bases numbered 14, after V lost 0 bases and J lost 5 bases. The length of the CDR3 is 18 residues. From germline, CDR1 is SGHDN and CDR2 FVKESK. The CDR3 DNA follows: TGTGCCAGCAGCCAAGATCCCGGGTTTGCGGGAGAGGGAGATACGCAGTATTTT. It yields the protein CASSQDPGFAGEGDTQYF.

This clone was picked up one time. The chain recombines TRBV9 with TRBJ2-3; TRBD1 might be the D (6 bases). V dropped 2 bases and J dropped 2 bases, with 15 bases sitting between them. CDR1 is SGDLS and CDR2 is YYNGEE in the germline V gene. The CDR3 is 16 amino acids. CDR3 amino acids: CASSVNRAGDTDTQYF. The CDR3 DNA follows: TGTGCCAGCAGCGTGAACAGGGCTGGGGACACAGATACGCAGTATTTT.